This TCR beta chain is from a study of T cell changes during pregnancy in multiple sclerosis. From germline, CDR1 is KGHSH and CDR2 LQKENI. With V trimmed by 5 bases and J by 7 bases, 9 bases remained unmatched. The CDR3 has 15 residues. This clone has at least ten counts. The repertoire was sequenced with immunoSEQ multiplex PCR; TCRdb's copy has only in-frame clones and lacks some. The sample consists of about 60,000 clones, 95% to 97% of them appearing once. This chain uses TRBV18 with TRBJ1-4, with TRBD1 matching over 8 bases. This TCR was sampled from a female donor with multiple sclerosis, enrolled in a pregnancy study. The sequencing here drew on CD8+ T cells from peripheral blood mononuclear cells, taken after pregnancy. Here the CDR3 DNA reads TGTGCCAGCTCATCCGGACAGGGAGTATTTGAAAAACTGTTTTTT. Encoded protein: CASSSGQGVFEKLFF.